This T cell receptor beta chain emerged from a study of cytomegalovirus exposure and HLA in healthy donors. For the study at large: Researchers found that 81% of around 400 genotyped donors fell within the Caucasian-associated ancestry cluster.

The PCR made use of 60 Vbeta and 13 Jbeta primers. The repertoire was sequenced with immunoSEQ multiplex PCR; TCRdb's copy has only in-frame clones and lacks some. Of over 150,000 clones listed, 70% to 85% were seen once; the top ten hold 2.1%. CDR1 SGHNT and CDR2 YYREEE come from the germline V gene (reference sequence). The germline V and J ends were trimmed by 3 bases and 3 bases, with 12 bases remaining between them. The CDR3 extends over 14 amino acids. The sample consisted of PBMCs. The gene calls are TRBV5-4 and TRBJ2-5; D may be TRBD2 (6 bases). This sequence was found in a man aged 30 to 45 in good health and CMV-seronegative. The CDR3 DNA reads as TGTGCCAGCAGCTATGGCGGGACGGAAGAGACCCAGTACTTC. This sequence encodes CASSYGGTEETQYF.